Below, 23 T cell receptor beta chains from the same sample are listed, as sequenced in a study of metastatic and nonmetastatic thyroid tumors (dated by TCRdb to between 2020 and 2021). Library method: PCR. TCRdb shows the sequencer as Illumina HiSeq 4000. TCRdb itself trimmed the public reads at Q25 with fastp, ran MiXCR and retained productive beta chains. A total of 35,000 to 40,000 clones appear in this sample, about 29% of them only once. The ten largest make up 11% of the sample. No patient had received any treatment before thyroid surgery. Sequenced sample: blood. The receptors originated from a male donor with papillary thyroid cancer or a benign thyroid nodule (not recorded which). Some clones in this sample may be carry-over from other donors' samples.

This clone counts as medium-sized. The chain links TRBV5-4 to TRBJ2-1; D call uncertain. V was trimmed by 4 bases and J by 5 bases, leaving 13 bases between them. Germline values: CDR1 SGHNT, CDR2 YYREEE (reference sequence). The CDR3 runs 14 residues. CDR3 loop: CASSDPTENNEQFF. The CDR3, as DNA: TGTGCCAGCAGCGATCCTACGGAAAACAATGAGCAGTTCTTC. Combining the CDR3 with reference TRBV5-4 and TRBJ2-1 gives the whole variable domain ETGVTQSPTHLIKTRGQQVTLRCSSQSGHNTVSWYQQALGQGPQFIFQYYREEENGRGNFPPRFSGLQFPNYSSELNVNALELDDSALYLCASSDPTENNEQFFGPGTRLTVL.

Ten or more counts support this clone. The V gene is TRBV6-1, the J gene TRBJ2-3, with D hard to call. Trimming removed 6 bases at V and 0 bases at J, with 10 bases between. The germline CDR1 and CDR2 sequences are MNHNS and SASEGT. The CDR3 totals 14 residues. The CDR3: CASSLTLSTDTQYF. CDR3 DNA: TGTGCCAGCAGCCTGACCCTTAGCACAGATACGCAGTATTTT.

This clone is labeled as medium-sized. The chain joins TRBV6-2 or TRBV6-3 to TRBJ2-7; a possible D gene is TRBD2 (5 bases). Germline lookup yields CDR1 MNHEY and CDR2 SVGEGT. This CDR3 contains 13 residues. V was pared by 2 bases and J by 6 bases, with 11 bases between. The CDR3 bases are TGTGCCAGCAGTTACCGCAGTACTAGCGAGCAGTACTTC. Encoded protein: CASSYRSTSEQYF.

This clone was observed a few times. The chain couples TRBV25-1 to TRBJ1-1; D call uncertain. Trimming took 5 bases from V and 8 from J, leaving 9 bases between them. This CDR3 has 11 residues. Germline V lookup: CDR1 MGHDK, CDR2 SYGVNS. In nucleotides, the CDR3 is TGTGCCAGCAGTCGGGCAGAAGAAGCTTTCTTT. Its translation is CASSRAEEAFF.

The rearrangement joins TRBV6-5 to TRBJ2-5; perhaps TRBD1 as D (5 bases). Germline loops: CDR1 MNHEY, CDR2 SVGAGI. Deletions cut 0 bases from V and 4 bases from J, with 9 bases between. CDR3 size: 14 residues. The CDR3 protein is CASSYSGRAETQYF. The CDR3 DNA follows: TGTGCCAGCAGTTACTCGGGCAGGGCAGAGACCCAGTACTTC.

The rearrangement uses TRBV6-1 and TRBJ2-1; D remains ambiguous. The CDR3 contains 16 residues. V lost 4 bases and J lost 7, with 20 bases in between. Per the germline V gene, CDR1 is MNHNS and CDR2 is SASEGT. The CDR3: CASSVPRRIQINEQFF. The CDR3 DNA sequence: TGTGCCAGCAGTGTCCCTAGGCGGATACAGATAAATGAGCAGTTCTTC.

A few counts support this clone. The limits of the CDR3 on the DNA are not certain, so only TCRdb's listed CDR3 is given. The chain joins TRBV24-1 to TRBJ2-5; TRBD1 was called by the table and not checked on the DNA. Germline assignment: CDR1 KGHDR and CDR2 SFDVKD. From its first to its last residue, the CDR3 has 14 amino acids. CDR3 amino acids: CATSVPGARETQYF.

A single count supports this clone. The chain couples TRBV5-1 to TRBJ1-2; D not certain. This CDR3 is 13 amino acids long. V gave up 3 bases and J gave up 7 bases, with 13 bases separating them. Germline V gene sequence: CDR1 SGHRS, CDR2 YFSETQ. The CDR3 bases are TGCGCCAGCAGCTACGACGGGGATTTTGGCTACACCTTC. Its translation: CASSYDGDFGYTF.

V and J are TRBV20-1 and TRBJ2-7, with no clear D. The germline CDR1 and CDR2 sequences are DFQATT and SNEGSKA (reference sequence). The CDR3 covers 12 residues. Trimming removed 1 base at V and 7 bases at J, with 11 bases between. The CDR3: CSARVTLEEQYF. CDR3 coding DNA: TGCAGTGCTAGAGTGACCCTGGAGGAGCAGTACTTC.

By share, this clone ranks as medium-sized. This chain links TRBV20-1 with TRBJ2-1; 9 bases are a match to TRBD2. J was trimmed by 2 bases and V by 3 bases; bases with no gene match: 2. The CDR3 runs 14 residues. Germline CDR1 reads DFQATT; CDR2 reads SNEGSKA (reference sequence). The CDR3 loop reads CSASRGRAYNEQFF. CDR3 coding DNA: TGCAGTGCTAGTCGCGGGAGGGCCTACAATGAGCAGTTCTTC.

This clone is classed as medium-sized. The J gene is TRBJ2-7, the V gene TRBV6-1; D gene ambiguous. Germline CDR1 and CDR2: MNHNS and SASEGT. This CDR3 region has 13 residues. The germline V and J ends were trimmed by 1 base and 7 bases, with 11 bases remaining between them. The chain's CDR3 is CASSEGSPGEQYF. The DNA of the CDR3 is TGTGCCAGCAGTGAAGGCTCTCCCGGGGAGCAGTACTTC.

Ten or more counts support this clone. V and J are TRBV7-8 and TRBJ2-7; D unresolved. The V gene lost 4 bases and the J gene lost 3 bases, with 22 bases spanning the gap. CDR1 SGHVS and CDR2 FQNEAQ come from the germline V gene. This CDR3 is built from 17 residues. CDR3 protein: CASSSAAGPFSFYEQYF. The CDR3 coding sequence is TGTGCCAGCAGCTCCGCCGCCGGGCCTTTTTCCTTCTACGAGCAGTACTTC.

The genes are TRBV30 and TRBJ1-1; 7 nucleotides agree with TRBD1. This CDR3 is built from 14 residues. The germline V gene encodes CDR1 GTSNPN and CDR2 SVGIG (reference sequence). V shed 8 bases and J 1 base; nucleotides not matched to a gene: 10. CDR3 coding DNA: TGTGCCCACCGGGACAGACCTCGGAACACTGAAGCTTTCTTT. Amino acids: CAHRDRPRNTEAFF. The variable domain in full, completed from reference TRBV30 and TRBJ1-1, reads SQTIHQWPATLVQPVGSPLSLECTVEGTSNPNLYWYRQAAGRGLQLLFYSVGIGQISSEVPQNLSASRPQDRQFILSSKKLLLSDSGFYLCAHRDRPRNTEAFFGQGTRLTVV.

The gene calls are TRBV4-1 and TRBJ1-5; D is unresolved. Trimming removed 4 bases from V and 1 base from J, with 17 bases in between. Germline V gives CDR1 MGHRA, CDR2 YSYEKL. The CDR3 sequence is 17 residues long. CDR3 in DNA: TGCGCCAGCAGCCCGACTGATCCGGTAGGGAGCAATCAGCCCCAGCATTTT. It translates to CASSPTDPVGSNQPQHF.

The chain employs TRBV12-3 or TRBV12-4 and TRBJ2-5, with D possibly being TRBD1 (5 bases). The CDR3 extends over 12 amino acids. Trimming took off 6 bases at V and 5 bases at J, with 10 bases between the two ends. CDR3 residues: CASSPGRETQYF. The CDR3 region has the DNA TGTGCCAGCAGCCCAGGGCGGGAGACCCAGTACTTC.

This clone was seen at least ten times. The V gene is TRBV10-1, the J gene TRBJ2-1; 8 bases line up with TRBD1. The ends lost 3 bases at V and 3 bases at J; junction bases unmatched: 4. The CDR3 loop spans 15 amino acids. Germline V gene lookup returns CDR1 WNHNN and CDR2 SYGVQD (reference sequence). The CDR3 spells CASSDQGAGYNEQFF. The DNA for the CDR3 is TGCGCCAGCAGTGATCAGGGGGCTGGCTACAATGAGCAGTTCTTC.

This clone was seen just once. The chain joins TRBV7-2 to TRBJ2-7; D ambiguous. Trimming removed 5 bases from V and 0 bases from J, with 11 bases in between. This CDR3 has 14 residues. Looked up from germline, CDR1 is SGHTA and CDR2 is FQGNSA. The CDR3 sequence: CASSPSASSYEQYF. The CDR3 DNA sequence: TGTGCCAGCAGCCCAAGCGCCTCCTCCTACGAGCAGTACTTC.

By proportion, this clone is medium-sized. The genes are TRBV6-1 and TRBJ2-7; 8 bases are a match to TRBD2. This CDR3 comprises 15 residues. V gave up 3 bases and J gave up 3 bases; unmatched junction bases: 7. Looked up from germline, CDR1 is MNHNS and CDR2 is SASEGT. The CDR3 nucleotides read TGTGCCAGCAGTGAGTGGACTAGCAACAACTACGAGCAGTACTTC. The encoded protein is CASSEWTSNNYEQYF.

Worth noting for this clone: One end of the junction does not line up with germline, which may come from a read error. CDR3 region: CASSLGTGGYVYTF. The CDR3 DNA reads as TGTGCCAGCAGCTTAGGGACAGGGGGCTATGTCTACACCTTC. This chain uses TRBV7-9 with TRBJ1-2; 11 bases map to TRBD1. Germline V gives CDR1 SEHNR, CDR2 FQNEAQ (reference sequence). CDR3 length: 14 residues. Drawing the rest from reference TRBV7-9 and TRBJ1-2, the complete variable domain is DTGVSQNPRHKITKRGQNVTFRCDPISEHNRLYWYRQTLGQGPEFLTYFQNEAQLEKSRLLSDRFSAERPKGSFSTLEIQRTEQGDSAMYLCASSLGTGGYVYTFGSGTRLTVV.

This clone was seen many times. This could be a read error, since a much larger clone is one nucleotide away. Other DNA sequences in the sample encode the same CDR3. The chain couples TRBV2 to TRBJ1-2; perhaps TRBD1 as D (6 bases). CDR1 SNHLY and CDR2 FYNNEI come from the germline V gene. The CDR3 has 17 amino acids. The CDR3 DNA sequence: TGCGCCAGCAGGGGAAAAGGGCCAGCCCCACTGAACTATGGCTACACCTTC. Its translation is CASRGKGPAPLNYGYTF.

This CDR3 reads CSARDLGGVADTQYF. In DNA, the CDR3 is TGCAGTGCTAGAGATCTCGGGGGAGTCGCAGATACGCAGTATTTT. The chain has TRBV20-1 and TRBJ2-3; possible D gene TRBD2, 6 bases. Trimming removed 0 bases at V and 4 bases at J, with 14 bases between. Germline V gives CDR1 DFQATT, CDR2 SNEGSKA (reference sequence). The CDR3 consists of 15 residues.

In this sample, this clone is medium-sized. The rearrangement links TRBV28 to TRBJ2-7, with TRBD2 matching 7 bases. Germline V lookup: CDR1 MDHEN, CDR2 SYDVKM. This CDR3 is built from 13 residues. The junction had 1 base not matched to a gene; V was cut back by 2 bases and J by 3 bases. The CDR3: CASSLGGGYEQYF. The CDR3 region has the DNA TGTGCCAGCAGTTTAGGCGGGGGCTACGAGCAGTACTTC.

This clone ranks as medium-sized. CDR3 amino acids: CASSVTEDRGNEQYF. The DNA for the CDR3 is TGTGCCAGCAGTGTAACAGAGGACAGGGGGAACGAGCAGTACTTC. The genes are TRBV6-1 and TRBJ2-7; 10 nucleotides agree with TRBD1. The CDR3 sequence is 15 residues long. Germline V gene sequence: CDR1 MNHNS, CDR2 SASEGT. The ends lost 4 bases at V and 5 bases at J; junction bases unmatched: 8.